This T cell receptor (beta chain) was sequenced for a study of blood T cell repertoires in COVID-19. Looked up from germline, CDR1 is LNHDA and CDR2 is SQIVND (reference sequence). CDR3 size: 16 residues. V lost 5 bases and J lost 4; bases outside the gene matches: 5. Method: immunoSEQ multiplex PCR; TCRdb's copy keeps in-frame clones and lacks some. The sample lists some 320,000 clones, 89% occurring once. Recovery meant two consecutive negative NP/OP PCR tests, professional clearance, or resolved symptoms. Sequences were obtained from PBMCs or T cells enriched from blood (not recorded which). This TCR was sampled from a man in his 60s who had recovered from COVID-19. The chain links TRBV19 to TRBJ2-2, with 12 bases aligning to TRBD2. CDR3: CASSFLAGGGTGELFF. The CDR3 DNA reads as TGTGCCAGTAGTTTTCTAGCGGGAGGGGGCACCGGGGAGCTGTTTTTT.